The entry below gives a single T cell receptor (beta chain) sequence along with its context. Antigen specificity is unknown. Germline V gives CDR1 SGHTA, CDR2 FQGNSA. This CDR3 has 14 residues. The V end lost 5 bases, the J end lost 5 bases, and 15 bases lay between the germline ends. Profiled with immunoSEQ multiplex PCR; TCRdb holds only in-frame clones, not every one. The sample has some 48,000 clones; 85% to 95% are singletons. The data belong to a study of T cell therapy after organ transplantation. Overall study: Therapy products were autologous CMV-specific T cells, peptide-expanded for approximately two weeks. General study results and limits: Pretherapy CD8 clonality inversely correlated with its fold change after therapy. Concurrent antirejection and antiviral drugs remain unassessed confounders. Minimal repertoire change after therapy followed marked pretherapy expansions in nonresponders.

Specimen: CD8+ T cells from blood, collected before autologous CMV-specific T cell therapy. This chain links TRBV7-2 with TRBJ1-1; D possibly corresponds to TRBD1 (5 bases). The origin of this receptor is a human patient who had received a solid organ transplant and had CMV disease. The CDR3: CASSPVGARTEAFF. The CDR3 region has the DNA TGTGCCAGCAGCCCCGTTGGGGCGCGAACTGAAGCTTTCTTT.